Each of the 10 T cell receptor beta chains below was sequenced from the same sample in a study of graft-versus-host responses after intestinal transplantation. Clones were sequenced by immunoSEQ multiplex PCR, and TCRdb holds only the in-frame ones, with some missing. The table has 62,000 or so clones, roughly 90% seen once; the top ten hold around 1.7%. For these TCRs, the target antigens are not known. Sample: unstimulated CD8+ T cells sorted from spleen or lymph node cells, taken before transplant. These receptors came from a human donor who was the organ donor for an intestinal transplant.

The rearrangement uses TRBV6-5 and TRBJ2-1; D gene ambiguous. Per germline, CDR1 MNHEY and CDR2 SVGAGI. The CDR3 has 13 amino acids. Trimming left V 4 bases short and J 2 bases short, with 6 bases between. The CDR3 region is CASSSRPYNEQFF. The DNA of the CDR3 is TGTGCCAGCAGTTCGCGGCCCTACAATGAGCAGTTCTTC.

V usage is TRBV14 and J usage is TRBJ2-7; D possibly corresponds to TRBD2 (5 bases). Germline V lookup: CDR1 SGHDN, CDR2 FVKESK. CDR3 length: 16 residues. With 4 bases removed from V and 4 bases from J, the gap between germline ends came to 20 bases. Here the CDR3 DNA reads TGTGCCAGCAGCCCCCACCCCAGCGGTTTCGTTTACGAGCAGTACTTC. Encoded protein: CASSPHPSGFVYEQYF.

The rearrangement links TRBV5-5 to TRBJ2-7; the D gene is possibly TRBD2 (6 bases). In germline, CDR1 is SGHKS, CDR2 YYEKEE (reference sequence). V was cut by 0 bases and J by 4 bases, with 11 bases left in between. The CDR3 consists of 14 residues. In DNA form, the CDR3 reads TGTGCCAGCAGCTTGGATAGCGGAGTTTACGAGCAGTACTTC. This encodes CASSLDSGVYEQYF.

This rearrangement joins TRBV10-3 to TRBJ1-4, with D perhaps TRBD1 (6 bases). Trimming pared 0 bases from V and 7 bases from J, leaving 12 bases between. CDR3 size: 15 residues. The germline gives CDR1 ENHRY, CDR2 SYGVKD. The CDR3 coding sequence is TGTGCCATCAGTGAGTCGGGGGCGGGCGGTGAAAAACTGTTTTTT. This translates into CAISESGAGGEKLFF.

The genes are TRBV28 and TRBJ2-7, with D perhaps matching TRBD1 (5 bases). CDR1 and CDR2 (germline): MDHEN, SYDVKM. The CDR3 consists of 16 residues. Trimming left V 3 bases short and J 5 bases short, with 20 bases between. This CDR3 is CASSFTPQGVVDEQYF. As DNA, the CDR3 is TGTGCCAGCAGTTTTACCCCCCAGGGTGTTGTGGACGAGCAGTACTTC. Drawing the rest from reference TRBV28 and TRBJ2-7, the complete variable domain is DVKVTQSSRYLVKRTGEKVFLECVQDMDHENMFWYRQDPGLGLRLIYFSYDVKMKEKGDIPEGYSVSREKKERFSLILESASTNQTSMYLCASSFTPQGVVDEQYFGPGTRLTVT.

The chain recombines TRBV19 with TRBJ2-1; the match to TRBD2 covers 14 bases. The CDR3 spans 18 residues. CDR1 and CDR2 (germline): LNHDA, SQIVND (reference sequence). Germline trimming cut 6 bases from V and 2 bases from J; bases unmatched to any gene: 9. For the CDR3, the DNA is TGTGCCAGTAGAATAATGGGGGGACTAGCGGGGGCCTACAATGAGCAGTTCTTC. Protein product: CASRIMGGLAGAYNEQFF.

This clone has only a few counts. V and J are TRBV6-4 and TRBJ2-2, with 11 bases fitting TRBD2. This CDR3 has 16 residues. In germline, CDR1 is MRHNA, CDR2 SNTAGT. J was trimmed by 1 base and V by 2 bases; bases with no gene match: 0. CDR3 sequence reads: CASSDGTSGNTGELFF. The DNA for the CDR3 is TGTGCCAGCAGTGACGGGACTAGCGGGAACACCGGGGAGCTGTTTTTT.

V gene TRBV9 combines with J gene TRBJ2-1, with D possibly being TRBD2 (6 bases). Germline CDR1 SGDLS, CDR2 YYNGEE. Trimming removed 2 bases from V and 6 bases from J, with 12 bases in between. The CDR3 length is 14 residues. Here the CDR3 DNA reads TGTGCCAGCAGCGTTGGGACTTTCAGCAATGAGCAGTTCTTC. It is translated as CASSVGTFSNEQFF.

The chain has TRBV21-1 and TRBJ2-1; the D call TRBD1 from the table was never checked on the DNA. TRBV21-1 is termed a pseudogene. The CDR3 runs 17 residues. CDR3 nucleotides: TGTGCCAGCAGCGCGTACCATTCCGGGACAGGGGACAATGAGCAGTTCTTC. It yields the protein CASSAYHSGTGDNEQFF.

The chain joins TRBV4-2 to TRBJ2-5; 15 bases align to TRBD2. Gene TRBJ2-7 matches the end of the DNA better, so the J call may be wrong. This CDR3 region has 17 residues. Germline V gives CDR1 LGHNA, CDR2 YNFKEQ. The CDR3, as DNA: TGTGCCAGCAGCCACGGGACTAGCGGGGGGAGCTCCTACGAGCAGTACTTC. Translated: CASSHGTSGGSSYEQYF.